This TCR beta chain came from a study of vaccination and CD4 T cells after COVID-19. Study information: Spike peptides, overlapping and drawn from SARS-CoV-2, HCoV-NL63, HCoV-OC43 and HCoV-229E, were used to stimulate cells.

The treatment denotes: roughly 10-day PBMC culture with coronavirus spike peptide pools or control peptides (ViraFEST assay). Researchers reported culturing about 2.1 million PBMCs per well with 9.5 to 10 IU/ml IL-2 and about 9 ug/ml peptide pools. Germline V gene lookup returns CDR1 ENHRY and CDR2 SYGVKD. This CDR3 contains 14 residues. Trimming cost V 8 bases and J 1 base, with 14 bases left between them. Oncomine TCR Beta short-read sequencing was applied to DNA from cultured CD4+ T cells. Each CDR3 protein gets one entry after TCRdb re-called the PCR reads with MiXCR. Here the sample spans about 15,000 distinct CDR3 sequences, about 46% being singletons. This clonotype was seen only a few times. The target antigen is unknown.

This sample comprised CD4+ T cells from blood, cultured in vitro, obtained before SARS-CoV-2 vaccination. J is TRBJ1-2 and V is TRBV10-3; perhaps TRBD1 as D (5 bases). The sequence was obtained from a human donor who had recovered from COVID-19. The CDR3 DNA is TGTGCCATCCATTCCTCCGACAGTAACTATGGCTACACCTTC. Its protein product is CAIHSSDSNYGYTF.